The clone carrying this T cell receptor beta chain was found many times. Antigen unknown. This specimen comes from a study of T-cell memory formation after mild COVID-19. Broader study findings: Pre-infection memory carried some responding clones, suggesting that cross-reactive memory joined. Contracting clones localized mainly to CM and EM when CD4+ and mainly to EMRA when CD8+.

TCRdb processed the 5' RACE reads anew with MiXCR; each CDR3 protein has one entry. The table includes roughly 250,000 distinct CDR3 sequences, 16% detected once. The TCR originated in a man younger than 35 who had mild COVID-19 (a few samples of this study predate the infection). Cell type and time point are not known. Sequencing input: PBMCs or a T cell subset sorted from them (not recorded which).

The CDR3 spells CASSSNSGYEQYF. The CDR3 nucleotides read TGTGCCAGCAGCTCAAACTCGGGCTACGAGCAGTACTTC. The chain joins TRBV11-3 to TRBJ2-7; no clear D. V was clipped by 4 bases and J by 3 bases, with 10 bases between them. Germline V gene data show CDR1 as SGHNT and CDR2 as YENEEA. The length of the CDR3 is 13 residues.